This T cell receptor beta chain originates from a study of CD8 T cells in ankylosing spondylitis. Broader study findings: The study looked at matched synovial fluid samples from ankylosing spondylitis patients. Disease-linked clones were reported to be significantly enriched there.

About this clonotype itself: The antigen is unknown.

V lost 3 bases, J lost 2 bases, and 6 bases stayed unmatched. The CDR3 contains 16 residues. Germline values: CDR1 MDHEN, CDR2 SYDVKM. Preparation of TCR beta libraries was done by quantitative 5'-RACE with molecular barcodes. TCRdb independently ran MiXCR on the 5' RACE reads; one entry per CDR3 protein. The sample consists of under 450,000 distinct CDR3 sequences, roughly 20% of them appearing once. The receptor was isolated from a male donor with ankylosing spondylitis or in good health (not recorded which). Sequencing used blood, either unsorted or a sorted T cell fraction (not recorded which). The chain recombines TRBV28 with TRBJ2-3; TRBD2 matches at 9 bases. CDR3 coding DNA: TGTGCCAGCAGTTTCGAGACTAGCGGATACACAGATACGCAGTATTTT. Encoded protein: CASSFETSGYTDTQYF.